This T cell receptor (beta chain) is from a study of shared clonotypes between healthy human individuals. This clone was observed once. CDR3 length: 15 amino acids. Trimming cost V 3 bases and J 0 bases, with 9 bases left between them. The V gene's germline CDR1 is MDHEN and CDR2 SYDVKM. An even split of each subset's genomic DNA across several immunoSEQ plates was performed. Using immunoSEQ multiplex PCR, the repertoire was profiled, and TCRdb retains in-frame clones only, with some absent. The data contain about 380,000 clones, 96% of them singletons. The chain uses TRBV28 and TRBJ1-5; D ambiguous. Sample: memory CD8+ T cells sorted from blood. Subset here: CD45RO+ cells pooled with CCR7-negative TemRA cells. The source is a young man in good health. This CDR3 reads CASSFGANSNQPQHF. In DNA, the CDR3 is TGTGCCAGCAGTTTTGGAGCTAATAGCAATCAGCCCCAGCATTTT. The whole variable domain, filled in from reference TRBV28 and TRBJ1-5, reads DVKVTQSSRYLVKRTGEKVFLECVQDMDHENMFWYRQDPGLGLRLIYFSYDVKMKEKGDIPEGYSVSREKKERFSLILESASTNQTSMYLCASSFGANSNQPQHFGDGTRLSIL.